The 30 T cell receptor beta chains presented below share a single source sample, sequenced in a study of response to subunit inactivated influenza vaccine. TCRdb passed the RT-PCR reads through MiXCR, listing each CDR3 protein once. The data hold 500,000 to 550,000 distinct CDR3 sequences, with about 7.6% observed a single time. This sample comprised PBMCs from blood, obtained around 2 years after vaccination. The receptors stem from a man aged 50-75 years who received an inactivated influenza vaccine.

This clonotype was recorded at least ten times. The J gene is TRBJ2-1, the V gene TRBV6-5, with 10 bases aligning to TRBD1. V lost 0 bases, J lost 7 bases, and 6 bases stayed unmatched. The length of the CDR3 is 16 residues. Germline-derived CDR1 and CDR2 are MNHEY and SVGAGI. The CDR3 loop is CASSYSGQGLGNEQFF. CDR3 in DNA: TGTGCCAGCAGTTACTCGGGACAGGGGCTGGGGAATGAGCAGTTCTTC.

This clonotype showed up many times. V is TRBV9 and J is TRBJ2-3; 12 nucleotides agree with TRBD2. This CDR3 is 17 amino acids long. V gave up 0 bases and J gave up 2 bases; unmatched junction bases: 4. CDR1 and CDR2 from the germline V gene are SGDLS and YYNGEE. The CDR3: CASSVAGLAGTTDTQYF. The CDR3 DNA reads TGTGCCAGCAGCGTAGCTGGACTAGCGGGGACCACAGATACGCAGTATTTT.

This clonotype was seen many times. The chain combines TRBV25-1 with TRBJ1-1; no definite D call. The V gene lost 0 bases and the J gene lost 5 bases, with 16 bases spanning the gap. Per the germline V gene, CDR1 is MGHDK and CDR2 is SYGVNS. The CDR3 is 16 residues long. The CDR3 bases are TGTGCCAGCAGTGAATATGGGGTAATAGCGGGAACTGAAGCTTTCTTT. Translated: CASSEYGVIAGTEAFF.

The chain uses TRBV24-1 and TRBJ2-7, with 8 bases aligning to TRBD2. J gave up 1 base and V 8 bases, and 6 bases lay outside the gene matches. The CDR3 length is 14 residues. CDR1 and CDR2 from the germline V gene are KGHDR and SFDVKD. The chain's CDR3 is CATKSGSLSYEQYF. Written as DNA, the CDR3 is TGTGCCACCAAAAGCGGGAGCCTGTCCTACGAGCAGTACTTC.

This clonotype was picked up a small number of times. The DNA of the CDR3 is TGCAGTGCTGTGCCGGGACAGGTCTACGAGCAGTACTTC. As protein: CSAVPGQVYEQYF. The rearrangement links TRBV20-1 to TRBJ2-7; the match to TRBD1 covers 8 bases. Looked up from germline, CDR1 is DFQATT and CDR2 is SNEGSKA (reference sequence). The CDR3 has 13 residues. V shed 5 bases, J shed 3 bases, and the junction held 6 bases outside the gene matches.

This clonotype has more than one count but fewer than ten. J is TRBJ2-3 and V is TRBV12-3 or TRBV12-4, with a tentative D call TRBD2 (5 bases). V shed 6 bases and J shed 7 bases, with 11 bases lying between them. The CDR3 runs 12 residues. CDR3 DNA sequence: TGTGCCAGCAGCCTGGACTTCAATACGCAGTATTTT. It is translated as CASSLDFNTQYF.

In this sample, this clonotype turned up a few times. This chain joins TRBV12-3 or TRBV12-4 and TRBJ1-1, with TRBD1 matching over 9 bases. This CDR3 has 14 residues. With V trimmed by 5 bases and J by 4 bases, 5 bases remained unmatched. The CDR3 DNA sequence: TGTGCCAGCAGTCTAATGACAGGGGGCACTGAAGCTTTCTTT. Amino acid sequence: CASSLMTGGTEAFF.

This clonotype was detected many times. The V and J genes are TRBV7-8 and TRBJ2-3; D is ambiguous. Germline-derived CDR1 and CDR2 are SGHVS and FQNEAQ. The CDR3 contains 13 residues. V was pared by 3 bases and J by 4 bases, with 8 bases between. For the CDR3, the DNA is TGTGCCAGCAGCTTTTCCCCGCCAGATACGCAGTATTTT. It yields the protein CASSFSPPDTQYF.

There are a few counts of this clonotype. This rearrangement joins TRBV6-1 to TRBJ2-7; weak D call: TRBD1 (5 bases). V lost 8 bases, J lost 0 bases, and 14 bases lay in between. Germline V CDR1 and CDR2: MNHNS, SASEGT. This CDR3 is 14 amino acids long. CDR3 coding DNA: TGTGCCAGCGGCGGCCAGGGTTTCTCCTACGAGCAGTACTTC. Translated: CASGGQGFSYEQYF.

The genes are TRBV25-1 and TRBJ2-3; 8 nucleotides line up with TRBD2. The CDR3 consists of 15 residues. With 1 base clipped from V and 5 bases from J, the junction kept 5 bases outside the gene matches. CDR1 and CDR2 from the germline V gene are MGHDK and SYGVNS. Written as DNA, the CDR3 is TGTGCCAGCAGTGAATTAGTGCTAGCGGGAGATACGCAGTATTTT. Translation: CASSELVLAGDTQYF.

This clonotype was recorded many times. The chain has TRBV5-1 and TRBJ1-2, with D tentatively TRBD1 (5 bases). Germline-derived CDR1 and CDR2 are SGHRS and YFSETQ. Deletions cut 3 bases from V and 10 bases from J, with 13 bases between. The CDR3 runs 12 residues. CDR3 residues: CASSSAGDLYTF. The CDR3 DNA follows: TGCGCCAGCAGCTCCGCCGGGGACCTCTACACCTTC.

The chain carries TRBV20-1 and TRBJ2-1; D is perhaps TRBD2 (5 bases). With 2 bases removed from V and 5 bases from J, the gap between germline ends came to 10 bases. Germline values: CDR1 DFQATT, CDR2 SNEGSKA (reference sequence). This CDR3 region has 13 residues. CDR3 amino acids: CSARSLAHNEQFF. Here the CDR3 DNA reads TGCAGTGCTAGAAGCCTAGCTCACAATGAGCAGTTCTTC.

This clonotype has at least ten counts. The chain combines TRBV7-9 with TRBJ2-1; 11 bases fit TRBD2. Germline V gene lookup returns CDR1 SEHNR and CDR2 FQNEAQ (reference sequence). The CDR3 spans 15 residues. The V segment lost 6 bases and the J segment 4 bases; nucleotides outside the gene matches: 5. CDR3 sequence reads: CASRPGLAVYNEQFF. The CDR3 DNA reads TGTGCCAGCAGACCGGGACTAGCGGTTTACAATGAGCAGTTCTTC.

This clonotype occurred many times. The V and J genes are TRBV7-8 and TRBJ2-2, with 8 bases fitting TRBD1. The germline V gene encodes CDR1 SGHVS and CDR2 FQNEAQ. This CDR3 region has 15 residues. V shed 4 bases and J 2 bases; nucleotides not matched to a gene: 3. CDR3 loop: CASSSTGANTGELFF. CDR3 DNA: TGTGCCAGCAGCTCGACAGGGGCAAACACCGGGGAGCTGTTTTTT.

At least ten counts were recorded for this clonotype. V gene TRBV20-1 combines with J gene TRBJ2-1; D ambiguous. Germline CDR1 reads DFQATT; CDR2 reads SNEGSKA (reference sequence). V was clipped by 2 bases and J by 1 base, with 6 bases between them. The CDR3 runs 13 residues. CDR3 amino acids: CSARSGSYNEQFF. In DNA, the CDR3 is TGCAGTGCTAGATCGGGTTCCTACAATGAGCAGTTCTTC.

The chain combines TRBV29-1 with TRBJ2-1, with 7 bases that match TRBD1. The V segment lost 7 bases and the J segment 8 bases; nucleotides outside the gene matches: 14. Per germline, CDR1 SQVTM and CDR2 ANQGSEA. The CDR3 length is 14 residues. The CDR3 DNA sequence: TGCAGCGGTACCATGGACAGGCGTCATGATGAGCAGTTCTTC. This codes for CSGTMDRRHDEQFF.

This clonotype was detected only a few times. J is TRBJ1-4 and V is TRBV3-1; D is unclear. V lost 1 base and J lost 3, with 0 bases in between. Per the germline V gene, CDR1 is LGHDT and CDR2 is YNNKEL (reference sequence). The CDR3 sequence is 12 residues long. The CDR3 loop reads CASSQANEKLFF. The CDR3 region has the DNA TGTGCCAGCAGCCAAGCTAATGAAAAACTGTTTTTT.

CDR3 region: CASRLILRGGLAGAYEQYF. The CDR3 bases are TGTGCCAGCAGGCTTATCCTTAGAGGTGGGCTAGCGGGGGCCTACGAGCAGTACTTC. This chain links TRBV27 with TRBJ2-7, with 10 bases identical to TRBD2. CDR3 length: 19 amino acids. Per germline, CDR1 MNHEY and CDR2 SMNVEV (reference sequence). Germline trimming cut 6 bases from V and 2 bases from J; bases unmatched to any gene: 19.

In this sample, this clonotype turned up many times. The rearrangement uses TRBV20-1 and TRBJ2-4, with 7 bases identical to TRBD2. Trimming removed 5 bases from V and 3 bases from J; junction bases left unmatched: 13. Germline CDR1 and CDR2: DFQATT and SNEGSKA (reference sequence). The CDR3 is made up of 16 amino acids. CDR3 bases: TGCAGTGCTCCTCAAGGGGCGGGGGTAGACAAAAACATTCAGTACTTC. This codes for CSAPQGAGVDKNIQYF.

This chain uses TRBV29-1 with TRBJ1-1; no definite D call. Trimming took off 3 bases at V and 10 bases at J, with 9 bases between the two ends. CDR3 length equals 10 residues. The germline V gene encodes CDR1 SQVTM and CDR2 ANQGSEA. The CDR3 region has the DNA TGCAGCGTTGATGACACGGTAGCTTTCTTT. It yields the protein CSVDDTVAFF.

This chain joins TRBV5-6 and TRBJ2-7; TRBD1 might be the D (5 bases). Trimming stripped 2 bases from V and 2 bases from J, with 11 bases between. Germline V gene lookup returns CDR1 SGHDT and CDR2 YYEEEE. This CDR3 region has 14 residues. The CDR3 region is CASSLRTPPYEQYF. CDR3 DNA sequence: TGTGCCAGCAGCTTACGGACACCACCCTACGAGCAGTACTTC.

There are a few counts of this clonotype. V gene TRBV4-3 combines with J gene TRBJ1-4; D gene unclear. The CDR3 totals 16 residues. Germline V gene data show CDR1 as LGHNA and CDR2 as YSLEER. V lost 0 bases to trimming and J lost 8 bases, with 16 bases between them. The CDR3 sequence: CASSQEVGVPGEKLFF. The CDR3 DNA sequence: TGCGCCAGCAGCCAAGAGGTCGGGGTACCGGGGGAAAAACTGTTTTTT.

This clonotype was seen at least ten times. The chain uses TRBV27 and TRBJ2-5; D is unresolved. The ends were cut back, 4 bases at V and 3 bases at J, with 18 bases in the middle. Per the germline V gene, CDR1 is MNHEY and CDR2 is SMNVEV (reference sequence). CDR3 size: 16 residues. The CDR3 loop reads CASSSPTKGIKETQYF. The DNA of the CDR3 is TGTGCCAGCAGTTCGCCAACTAAAGGGATAAAAGAGACCCAGTACTTC.

This clonotype was seen more than once but under ten times. The chain uses TRBV27 and TRBJ2-7; D is ambiguous. Germline V CDR1 and CDR2: MNHEY, SMNVEV (reference sequence). This CDR3 is built from 14 residues. V lost 6 bases and J 2 bases, leaving 14 bases between the germline ends. This CDR3 is CASSLLGGPYEQYF. In DNA form, the CDR3 reads TGTGCCAGCAGCCTACTTGGCGGACCCTACGAGCAGTACTTC.

This clonotype has a count of ten or more. The chain employs TRBV25-1 and TRBJ2-1, with D possibly matching TRBD2 (6 bases). Per germline, CDR1 MGHDK and CDR2 SYGVNS. Between the trimmed V and J ends, which lost 1 base and 10 bases, there was a span of 8 bases. The CDR3 is 12 amino acids. The CDR3: CASSESGLEQFF. The CDR3 DNA follows: TGTGCCAGCAGTGAATCGGGACTCGAGCAGTTCTTC. The whole variable domain, filled in from reference TRBV25-1 and TRBJ2-1, reads EADIYQTPRYLVIGTGKKITLECSQTMGHDKMYWYQQDPGMELHLIHYSYGVNSTEKGDLSSESTVSRIRTEHFPLTLESARPSHTSQYLCASSESGLEQFFGPGTRLTVL.

At least ten counts were recorded for this clonotype. The chain combines TRBV3-1 with TRBJ2-7; D gene unclear. Germline CDR1 is LGHDT and CDR2 is YNNKEL (reference sequence). This CDR3 spans 13 amino acids. Trimming pared 1 base from V and 6 bases from J, leaving 10 bases between. Here the CDR3 DNA reads TGTGCCAGCAGCCAAGTTACCGCGGCCGAGCAGTACTTC. The encoded protein is CASSQVTAAEQYF.

The V and J genes are TRBV7-8 and TRBJ2-5; 11 bases are shared with TRBD1. Germline CDR1 and CDR2: SGHVS and FQNEAQ. The CDR3 length is 16 residues. Trimming cost V 4 bases and J 2 bases; bases outside gene matches: 6. The CDR3 DNA is TGTGCCAGCAGCTACGGGACAGGGGGACCACAAGAGACCCAGTACTTC. Translated: CASSYGTGGPQETQYF.

In this sample, this clonotype turned up a few times. The rearrangement links TRBV6-5 to TRBJ2-5, with 8 bases aligning to TRBD1. V shed 2 bases, J shed 4 bases, and the junction held 3 bases outside the gene matches. The CDR3 length is 14 residues. The germline V gene has CDR1 MNHEY and CDR2 SVGAGI. Written as DNA, the CDR3 is TGTGCCAGCAGTTACCGCGACAGGGGAGAGACCCAGTACTTC. Translating gives CASSYRDRGETQYF.

This clonotype showed up many times. The V call is TRBV5-1, the J call TRBJ2-1, with TRBD2 identical over 15 bases. The germline CDR1 and CDR2 sequences are SGHRS and YFSETQ. This CDR3 has 15 amino acids. V dropped 6 bases and J dropped 9; count of bases not matched to a gene: 7. The CDR3 loop reads CASTRTSGGDGEQFF. Here the CDR3 DNA reads TGCGCCAGCACTCGGACTAGCGGGGGGGATGGTGAGCAGTTCTTC.

This clonotype has ten or more counts. The rearrangement uses TRBV20-1 and TRBJ2-7; D ambiguous. CDR1 DFQATT and CDR2 SNEGSKA come from the germline V gene (reference sequence). V shed 2 bases and J shed 0 bases, with 17 bases lying between them. This CDR3 contains 16 residues. CDR3 nucleotide sequence: TGCAGTGCTAGACCTCGGGCTCCCGCAGGCTCCTACGAGCAGTACTTC. It specifies CSARPRAPAGSYEQYF.